Included here is one T cell receptor (beta chain) sequence, with context. This clone's antigen is unknown. There are no base qualities to consult, and no much larger clone falls within one base. Trimming takes 7 bases off V and 7 bases off J; junction bases not matched to a gene: 11. Spanning cysteine to phenylalanine, the CDR3 consists of 14 amino acids. Kept here is only the CDR3 DNA, which spans 42 bases and is read in frame from base 1. According to the germline V gene (reference sequence), CDR1 reads MNHNY and CDR2 reads SVGAGI. High-throughput TCRbeta CDR3 sequencing of frozen genomic DNA was performed by immunoSEQ, with PCR amplification, mapping, bias correction and internal controls included. The source study handled its data this way. Productive rearrangements were kept, and unique TCRbeta sequences were defined by CDR3 nucleotide sequence plus V and J gene. Donor-reactive sequences required at least 5-fold expansion in CFSE-low cells versus unstimulated pre-transplant cells and at least 0.01% frequency. Minimum frequency thresholds were set for each subject on the basis of the unstimulated sample with the lowest template count, so that a detection power of at least 90% was ensured. Jensen-Shannon divergence between the top 1000 TCRbeta sequences post- versus pre-transplant served as the measure of repertoire turnover. Two-sided Fisher's exact tests were used to test for changes in how often donor-reactive sequences were detected. TCRdb carries this immuneACCESS record with in-frame sequences only. Its versions omit some clonotypes, under half of them owing to an unresolved V gene in the studies checked, with the rest unexplained. That table furnishes V, J and clone size, whereas the DNA furnished D and trimming. Within this sample are 53,000 or so clones, with about four fifths of them counted one time only. The ten top clones hold roughly 8.1% of the sample.

This record comes from a study of T cell clones after liver transplantation (dated by TCRdb to about 2019). Study-wide context: The samples were obtained from ITN030ST, a randomized trial that attempted immunosuppression withdrawal within 2 years after liver transplantation. Blood samples were taken pre-transplant, pre-randomization before withdrawal, and post-randomization after full withdrawal or failed withdrawal. Subjects received no induction therapy and standard immunosuppression until randomization at 12-24 months post-transplant. The studied cohort comprised 8 liver transplant recipients, 3 classified as tolerant and 5 as non-tolerant. Donor-reactive T cell clones were identified using TCRbeta sequencing after a pre-transplant mixed lymphocyte reaction and were then followed in post-transplant blood. Of the eight recipients, a few were HCV-positive, while the remaining recipients had been transplanted for non-autoimmune, non-viral indications. Third party-reactive TCRbeta sequences were also identified from pre-transplant MLRs to serve as an antigen-independent comparator for donor-reactive sequences. Tolerance was defined as complete immunosuppression withdrawal for at least one year with no rise in liver enzymes beyond twice the upper limit of normal.

Per the publication, the time point label means: pre-transplant. Unstimulated PBMCs, after thawing, were stained for CD3, CD4 and CD8 and then FACS-sorted into CD3+CD4+ and CD3+CD8+ populations. All 8 studied subjects were randomized to withdrawal of immunosuppression. The Qiagen DNeasy Blood and Tissue Kit was used for genomic DNA isolation. Study-wide findings and limitations: A greater decline was seen for donor-reactive sequences than for third party-reactive sequences, suggesting partial antigen-specific deletion unrelated to withdrawal success. Low numbers of available donor cells limited the measurable donor-reactive repertoire in a couple of subjects. Because allograft tissue specimens were not available, migration of donor-reactive T cells into the graft, rather than deletion, may have occurred. Once repertoire turnover was taken into account, donor-reactive detection showed a significant reduction for CD4 in 7 of 8 subjects and for CD8 in 8 of 8. Because of small, heterogeneous patient numbers and non-standardized post-transplant time points, the conclusions were only preliminary. Circulating donor-reactive CD4 TCRbeta sequences fell significantly post-transplant in most of the 8 subjects, irrespective of tolerance or HCV status.

This receptor was taken from a human donor who received a liver transplant. The source material was CD4+ T cells from blood, sampled before liver transplant. The rearranged segments are TRBV6-6 and TRBJ2-5; TRBD2 lines up with 8 middle nucleotides. The CDR3 in this case is CASTRSGEPGTQYF. The DNA sequence is TGTGCCAGCACCCGTAGCGGGGAACCGGGGACCCAGTACTTC.